Listed below are T cell receptor beta chains from one sample, sequenced in a study of cytomegalovirus exposure and HLA in healthy donors. Produced via immunoSEQ multiplex PCR; TCRdb's table is partial and in-frame only. The sample includes around 100,000 clones, 70% to 80% of them seen just once. The sample comprised PBMCs. The receptors come from a woman in her thirties in good health and CMV-seropositive. Each CDR3 is given with its conserved first and last residue. The size field is filled for only some rows; it gives once, few, many or a size class.

TRBV15	TRBJ1-1	few	CATSRDHFSPEAFF
TRBV6-1	TRBJ1-2	-	CASSDYGSNYGYTF
TRBV19	TRBJ1-1	-	CASSPMTAVNTEAFF
TRBV13	TRBJ2-7	-	CASSLAGQGDEQYF
TRBV13	TRBJ1-2	-	CASSLGTGFGYTF
TRBV6-5	TRBJ1-1	few	CASSATIAPEAFF
TRBV4-1	TRBJ1-6	-	CASSHDAGASNSPLHF
TRBV5-1	TRBJ1-5	few	CASSLTGGNQPQHF
TRBV6-6	TRBJ1-2	once	CASSTPHLYGYTF
TRBV6-5	TRBJ1-1	-	CASGEVNTEAFF
TRBV2	TRBJ2-7	-	CASTDDRDSEQYF
TRBV7-9	TRBJ1-4	-	CASSISGTNEKLFF
TRBV5-1	TRBJ2-1	-	CASAQMERGGNEQFF
TRBV2	TRBJ2-2	once	CASSERTNTGELFF
TRBV19	TRBJ1-5	-	CASSVTGVTPSSNQPQHF
TRBV30	TRBJ1-2	-	CAWSRRPDLYGYTF
TRBV10-2	TRBJ2-1	-	CASSEKPPRGPYNEQFF
TRBV27	TRBJ1-5	-	CASSPGGQPQHF
TRBV6-7	TRBJ1-2	-	CASSYSGQRSWNGYTF
TRBV19	TRBJ2-2	-	CASSFGDRGPGELFF
TRBV30	TRBJ1-1	-	CAWSGRDRGWTEAFF
TRBV7-3	TRBJ1-6	few	CASSPKTGGRNSPLHF
TRBV6-6	TRBJ1-1	-	CASTWTGGNTEAFF
TRBV6-6	TRBJ1-4	-	CATMGGLRATNEKLFF
TRBV18	TRBJ2-1	-	CASSPGGGLYNEQFF
TRBV4-1	TRBJ2-1	-	CASSQESRRSAYNEQFF
TRBV7-2	TRBJ2-7	-	CASSDPGTTYEQYF
TRBV2	TRBJ2-1	-	CASSEYGSGEQFF
TRBV28	TRBJ1-4	-	CASTQSEKLFF
TRBV5-4	TRBJ2-7	-	CASRPAAGVSYEQYF
TRBV6-5	TRBJ1-5	-	CASGSRGNNQPQHF
TRBV6-5	TRBJ1-1	-	CASSYSRGHVSTEAFF
TRBV29-1	TRBJ2-1	-	CSVGGRDVLGFF
TRBV5-4	TRBJ1-5	few	CASSLGGGHLSNQPQHF
TRBV7-8	TRBJ2-7	few	CASSPRTGEYEQYF
TRBV30	TRBJ2-5	-	CAWRKGTGGRWTQYF
TRBV7-8	TRBJ2-5	few	CASSLGQQETQYF
TRBV7-9	TRBJ2-3	-	CASSSPGQKSTDTQYF
TRBV7-8	TRBJ2-5	-	CASSVLTGGLIETQYF
TRBV28	TRBJ2-2	few	CASTGGAIAGELFF
TRBV7-6	TRBJ2-7	-	CASSNGLAGDLLYEQYF
TRBV4-2	TRBJ1-6	-	CASSQAAGNSPLHF
TRBV30	TRBJ2-3	few	CAWLTSGGGSYF
TRBV30	TRBJ2-1	once	CAWRETSGTYNEQFF
TRBV10-3	TRBJ2-2	-	CAVKGLAGGRGTGELFF
TRBV14	TRBJ1-2	-	CASSHDWERGYTF
TRBV9	TRBJ1-6	-	CASSRGGGVTPLHF
TRBV4-1	TRBJ2-1	-	CASSLRPGGSYNEQFF
TRBV9	TRBJ1-1	few	CASGQGAVGTEAFF
TRBV18	TRBJ2-7	few	CASSPEFGASISYEQYF
TRBV5-1	TRBJ2-3	-	CASSLSLAGGKDTQYF
TRBV27	TRBJ1-3	-	CASSKGGGGNTIYF
TRBV2	TRBJ2-3	-	CASDSGGSTDTQYF
TRBV14	TRBJ1-2	-	CASSQAWQGAGYTF
TRBV27	TRBJ2-5	-	CASTDDRGPYLTQYF
TRBV10-2	TRBJ1-4	-	CASGDRGEKLFF
TRBV6-5	TRBJ2-2	-	CASSPTGMNTGELFF
TRBV6-6	TRBJ1-1	-	CASSYSRDSWDTEAFF
TRBV12-5	TRBJ1-1	-	CASGFFSGTEAFF